This T cell receptor (beta chain) came from a study of T cell responses to AZD1222 COVID-19 vaccine. The study, taken as a whole, reports: Receipt of two AZD1222 doses was followed by a rise in Spike-specific TCR breadth and depth.

Germline-derived CDR1 and CDR2 are LNHDA and SQIVND (reference sequence). V lost 4 bases and J 2 bases, leaving 11 bases between the germline ends. The CDR3 length is 15 residues. Using immunoSEQ multiplex PCR, the repertoire was profiled, and TCRdb retains in-frame clones only, with some absent. The table lists about 180,000 clones, 90% of them singletons. Comments on this clone: Its specificity is not known.

This chain connects TRBV19 to TRBJ1-4; D is uncertain. This TCR was recovered from an adult in good health. Sequencing used peripheral blood, obtained on day 0 of AZD1222 vaccination. CDR3 in amino acids: CASSTLGHTNEKLFF. The CDR3 nucleotides read TGTGCCAGTAGTACCCTAGGGCACACTAATGAAAAACTGTTTTTT.